Shown below are 5 T cell receptor beta chains from a single sample sequenced in a study of neurological immune-mediated disorders. TCRdb recomputed calls from the 5' RACE reads with MiXCR, one row per CDR3 protein. The sample includes some 80,000 distinct CDR3 sequences, more than 5% of them seen just once. Time point in this sample: longitudinal time-point 2. Sequenced input: PBMCs. These receptor sequences come from a woman aged 55-70 years with multiple sclerosis.

The table lists this clonotype with many counts. The chain recombines TRBV5-6 with TRBJ1-3; D ambiguous. This CDR3 comprises 13 residues. Germline CDR1 SGHDT, CDR2 YYEEEE. Trimming cost V 2 bases and J 6 bases, with 9 bases left between them. CDR3 loop: CASSFRVANTIYF. The CDR3 DNA sequence: TGTGCCAGCAGCTTTAGGGTTGCAAACACCATATATTTT.

This clonotype was recorded many times. The chain uses TRBV29-1 and TRBJ2-7, with D possibly TRBD2 on 5 matching bases. Trimming left V 4 bases short and J 0 bases short, with 10 bases between. The germline CDR1 and CDR2 sequences are SQVTM and ANQGSEA. The CDR3 totals 13 residues. CDR3 bases: TGCAGCGTTGTGACGGGGAGCTCCTACGAGCAGTACTTC. Encoded protein: CSVVTGSSYEQYF.

This clonotype was seen repeatedly, ten times or more. The chain is built from TRBV5-1 and TRBJ2-4; D is ambiguous. The V gene lost 3 bases and the J gene lost 9 bases, with 16 bases spanning the gap. The germline CDR1 and CDR2 sequences are SGHRS and YFSETQ. The CDR3 contains 14 residues. The CDR3 DNA is TGCGCCAGCAGCTACGGCGGTAGCCGAAGCATTCAGTACTTC. Protein product: CASSYGGSRSIQYF.

This clonotype came up many times. The V and J genes are TRBV29-1 and TRBJ2-6; the D is unclear. Germline assignment: CDR1 SQVTM and CDR2 ANQGSEA. This CDR3 region has 13 residues. The germline V and J ends were trimmed by 4 bases and 0 bases, with 4 bases remaining between them. This chain's CDR3 is CSVAFSGANVLTF. CDR3 in DNA: TGCAGCGTTGCCTTCTCTGGGGCCAACGTCCTGACTTTC. The variable domain in full, with the rest retrieved from reference TRBV29-1 and TRBJ2-6, is SAVISQKPSRDICQRGTSLTIQCQVDSQVTMMFWYRQQPGQSLTLIATANQGSEATYESGFVIDKFPISRPNLTFSTLTVSNMSPEDSSIYLCSVAFSGANVLTFGAGSRLTVL.

This clonotype was counted at least ten times. The CDR3 is CSASRTSYEQYF. Written as DNA, the CDR3 is TGCAGTGCTAGCCGGACTTCCTACGAGCAGTACTTC. V and J are TRBV20-1 and TRBJ2-7; a weak D match, TRBD2 (5 bases). CDR1 is DFQATT, CDR2 SNEGSKA, per germline (reference sequence). Trimming left V 3 bases short and J 1 base short, with 7 bases between. The CDR3 is 12 amino acids.